Listed here is a single T cell receptor (beta chain). What it binds is unknown. The data were obtained in a study of cytomegalovirus exposure and HLA in healthy donors. This CDR3 is 22 amino acids long. V gave up 3 bases and J gave up 3 bases, with 39 bases separating them. Germline assignment: CDR1 GTSNPN and CDR2 SVGIG (reference sequence). Overall study results and limits: Later, an analysis found that TCR clusters from the first cohort tended to co-occur in the roughly 120 validation repertoires. There were approximately 150 TCR beta chains listed as cytomegalovirus-associated.

Generated by immunoSEQ multiplex PCR, the TCRdb table keeps only in-frame clones and is missing some. The sample yields roughly 120,000 clones, about 82% seen once. This receptor was identified in a man younger than 30 in good health and CMV-seronegative. The chain couples TRBV30 to TRBJ2-7; perhaps D is TRBD1 or TRBD2 (10 bases each). Sequencing used PBMCs. As DNA, the CDR3 is TGTGCCTGGAGAAGGGGGGACAGGGGTCGGACTAGCGGTTCATCAGTCCTCTACGAGCAGTACTTC. The encoded protein is CAWRRGDRGRTSGSSVLYEQYF.